Following are 18 T cell receptor beta chains from one sample sequenced in a study of somatic mutations in cytotoxic T cells in rheumatoid arthritis. Assay used: immunoSEQ multiplex PCR; TCRdb lists only in-frame clones, some missing. This sample has roughly 20,000 clones, with 70% to 80% found just once. Sequencing was carried out using CD8+ T cells sorted from blood. These receptors were obtained from a man aged 55 to 70 in good health.

This clone showed up just a few times. The rearrangement links TRBV4-1 to TRBJ2-5; D might be TRBD2 (5 bases). Per germline, CDR1 MGHRA and CDR2 YSYEKL. The CDR3 runs to 15 residues. Deletions cut 0 bases from V and 4 bases from J, with 12 bases between. This CDR3 is CASSQDLRAGETQYF. CDR3 sequence (DNA): TGCGCCAGCAGCCAAGATCTAAGGGCGGGAGAGACCCAGTACTTC.

The chain combines TRBV5-6 with TRBJ1-2; 7 bases map to TRBD1. The CDR3 has 14 residues. CDR1 and CDR2 from the germline V gene are SGHDT and YYEEEE. V was clipped by 2 bases and J by 4 bases; unmatched bases: 5. CDR3 region: CASSFRDSPYGYTF. DNA of the CDR3: TGTGCCAGCAGCTTTAGGGACAGCCCCTATGGCTACACCTTC.

The chain couples TRBV4-2 to TRBJ2-7; weak D call: TRBD2 (7 bases). The CDR3 is 16 amino acids. Germline loops: CDR1 LGHNA, CDR2 YNFKEQ. V gave up 0 bases and J gave up 7 bases, with 19 bases separating them. Here the CDR3 DNA reads TGTGCCAGCAGCCAAGATTACGGGGGGACATTGGGTGAGCAGTACTTC. This encodes CASSQDYGGTLGEQYF.

V gene TRBV7-9 combines with J gene TRBJ1-2; D perhaps matches TRBD1 (6 bases). The CDR3 has 17 amino acids. Trimming stripped 5 bases from V and 7 bases from J, with 26 bases between. Germline CDR1 and CDR2: SEHNR and FQNEAQ (reference sequence). The CDR3 loop is CASSPTNRGGRFGGYTF. Here the CDR3 DNA reads TGTGCCAGCAGCCCCACAAATCGCGGGGGGCGGTTTGGTGGCTACACCTTC.

The J gene is TRBJ2-3, the V gene TRBV9, with 8 positions matching TRBD2. Per germline, CDR1 SGDLS and CDR2 YYNGEE. This CDR3 has 13 amino acids. V was pared by 2 bases and J by 5 bases, with 1 base of the junction left unmatched. CDR3 sequence: CASSVTSGDTQYF. The CDR3 DNA is TGTGCCAGCAGCGTTACTAGCGGAGATACGCAGTATTTT.

V is TRBV18 and J is TRBJ2-5; TRBD1 might be the D (5 bases). V lost 3 bases and J 2 bases, leaving 13 bases between the germline ends. The CDR3 extends over 15 amino acids. Germline-derived CDR1 and CDR2 are KGHSH and LQKENI. In DNA, the CDR3 is TGTGCCAGCTCACCCCTGTGGGGCGGACAAGAGACCCAGTACTTC. Amino acids: CASSPLWGGQETQYF.

V gene TRBV9 combines with J gene TRBJ2-1; 7 bases are a match to TRBD1. CDR1 and CDR2 from the germline V gene are SGDLS and YYNGEE. The ends lost 4 bases at V and 0 bases at J; junction bases unmatched: 7. CDR3 size: 16 residues. The CDR3 is CASSLSTGSSYNEQFF. The DNA of the CDR3 is TGTGCCAGCAGCCTCTCGACAGGGTCCTCCTACAATGAGCAGTTCTTC.

V gene TRBV5-4 combines with J gene TRBJ2-7; 9 bases agree with TRBD1. CDR1 and CDR2 (germline): SGHNT, YYREEE (reference sequence). The CDR3 length is 16 residues. Trimming took 1 base from V and 3 from J; bases not matched to a gene: 8. This CDR3 is CASSLSAGQGGYEQYF. As DNA, the CDR3 is TGTGCCAGCAGCTTGAGTGCGGGACAGGGAGGCTACGAGCAGTACTTC.

The chain has TRBV27 and TRBJ2-1; 7 nucleotides line up with TRBD2. The ends lost 0 bases at V and 5 bases at J; junction bases unmatched: 1. This CDR3 has 14 amino acids. Per the germline V gene, CDR1 is MNHEY and CDR2 is SMNVEV (reference sequence). The CDR3 spells CASSLSGGDNEQFF. CDR3 in DNA: TGTGCCAGCAGTTTATCGGGGGGGGACAATGAGCAGTTCTTC.

The V gene is TRBV10-2, the J gene TRBJ2-7, with D perhaps matching TRBD2 (5 bases). The V and J ends lost 5 bases and 3 bases respectively, with 11 bases between them. Germline-derived CDR1 and CDR2 are WSHSY and SAAADI. The CDR3 is 13 amino acids. The CDR3 here is CASSPTTNYEQYF. In nucleotides, the CDR3 is TGCGCCAGCAGTCCGACTACTAACTACGAGCAGTACTTC.

CDR3 residues: CASSSGTTDNEQFF. The CDR3 nucleotides read TGTGCCAGCAGCTCCGGGACTACTGACAATGAGCAGTTCTTC. This chain joins TRBV11-3 and TRBJ2-1; 7 nucleotides line up with TRBD2. Germline V lookup: CDR1 SGHNT, CDR2 YENEEA. There are 14 residues in the CDR3. Germline trimming cut 4 bases from V and 5 bases from J; bases unmatched to any gene: 5.

This clone was recorded a few times. The chain couples TRBV6-5 to TRBJ2-2, with 7 bases that match TRBD1. From germline, CDR1 is MNHEY and CDR2 SVGAGI. The CDR3 totals 14 residues. V was pared by 9 bases and J by 0 bases, with 4 bases of the junction left unmatched. The CDR3 region has the DNA TGTGCCAGTAGGGACAGCCCGAACACCGGGGAGCTGTTTTTT. Translating it yields CASRDSPNTGELFF.

This clone appeared a single time. This chain uses TRBV7-6 with TRBJ2-5, with D possibly being TRBD1 (5 bases). Germline CDR1 and CDR2: SGHVS and FNYEAQ. Between the trimmed V and J ends, which lost 1 base and 2 bases, there was a span of 17 bases. This CDR3 has 17 residues. The CDR3 DNA is TGTGCCAGCAGCTTAGGGGGTCAGGGCGGTATTCAAGAGACCCAGTACTTC. Its translation is CASSLGGQGGIQETQYF.

This chain connects TRBV5-1 to TRBJ1-2, with a tentative D call TRBD1 (5 bases). This CDR3 comprises 14 residues. Germline loops: CDR1 SGHRS, CDR2 YFSETQ. V shed 4 bases and J shed 6 bases, with 16 bases lying between them. The CDR3 DNA reads TGCGCCAGCAGCGCCTCCGGGACTATGGATGGCTACACCTTC. Translated: CASSASGTMDGYTF.

The genes are TRBV5-6 and TRBJ2-7, with 7 bases lining up with TRBD1. The CDR3 extends over 13 amino acids. V was clipped by 2 bases and J by 6 bases; unmatched bases: 5. Germline V gene data show CDR1 as SGHDT and CDR2 as YYEEEE. CDR3 DNA sequence: TGTGCCAGCAGCTTAGGGGGCGCGGGCGAGCAGTACTTC. This codes for CASSLGGAGEQYF.

The chain uses TRBV18 and TRBJ1-3, with D possibly TRBD1 on 5 matching bases. The V gene's germline CDR1 is KGHSH and CDR2 LQKENI. This CDR3 region has 15 residues. With 4 bases removed from V and 0 bases from J, the gap between germline ends came to 10 bases. The CDR3 spells CASSRKGFSGNTIYF. The CDR3 nucleotides are TGTGCCAGCTCACGGAAGGGGTTCTCTGGAAACACCATATATTTT.

V gene TRBV19 combines with J gene TRBJ2-1; 11 positions agree with TRBD2. V gave up 1 base and J gave up 9 bases; unmatched junction bases: 2. Germline CDR1 reads LNHDA; CDR2 reads SQIVND (reference sequence). There are 14 residues in the CDR3. CDR3 nucleotides: TGTGCCAGTAGTATAGTCCTAGCGGGGGGTGAGCAGTTCTTC. Amino acids: CASSIVLAGGEQFF.

This clone was seen once. The genes are TRBV27 and TRBJ2-7; D is perhaps TRBD2 (5 bases). CDR1 is MNHEY, CDR2 SMNVEV, per germline (reference sequence). The length of the CDR3 is 13 residues. Trimming left V 0 bases short and J 6 bases short, with 9 bases between. CDR3: CASSLSRRGEQYF. DNA of the CDR3: TGTGCCAGCAGTTTATCAAGACGGGGCGAGCAGTACTTC.